The 8 T cell receptor beta chains below were found in one sample sequenced in a study of cytomegalovirus exposure and HLA in healthy donors. The PCR contained 60 Vbeta and 13 Jbeta primers. Assay: immunoSEQ multiplex PCR; the TCRdb copy retains only in-frame clones and omits some. The repertoire holds some 120,000 clones, with around 82% as singletons. Sequencing was carried out using PBMCs. The receptors were sampled from a male donor in good health and CMV-seropositive.

This chain joins TRBV4-3 and TRBJ2-1, with D perhaps matching TRBD2 (5 bases). Germline V gives CDR1 LGHNA, CDR2 YSLEER. CDR3 length: 21 amino acids. V was pared by 1 base and J by 0 bases, with 25 bases between. DNA for the CDR3: TGCGCCAGCAGCCAAGTAGTGGGTAGCGCCTCCCGACGGGGCTCCTACAATGAGCAGTTCTTC. This codes for CASSQVVGSASRRGSYNEQFF.

The gene calls are TRBV4-1 and TRBJ2-4; D is possibly TRBD2 (5 bases). This CDR3 is built from 16 residues. CDR1 MGHRA and CDR2 YSYEKL come from the germline V gene. V was trimmed by 2 bases and J by 0 bases, leaving 11 bases between them. The CDR3 coding sequence is TGCGCCAGCAGCCAAAGATCCGGGATAGCCAAAAACATTCAGTACTTC. This codes for CASSQRSGIAKNIQYF.

V is TRBV5-1 and J is TRBJ1-1, with D perhaps matching TRBD1 (6 bases). CDR3 length: 14 residues. The V gene's germline CDR1 is SGHRS and CDR2 YFSETQ. V was pared by 1 base and J by 1 base, with 8 bases between. CDR3: CASSLRGGNTEAFF. CDR3 nucleotide sequence: TGCGCCAGCAGCTTGAGGGGGGGGAACACTGAAGCTTTCTTT.

Regarding this clone: At one end the junction does not follow the germline gene, possibly because of a read error. The J gene is TRBJ2-7, the V gene TRBV7-9; D possibly corresponds to TRBD1 (6 bases). Per the germline V gene, CDR1 is SEHNR and CDR2 is FQNEAQ (reference sequence). CDR3 length: 15 amino acids. The CDR3 region has the DNA TGTTCCAGCAGCTTAGGGCAGGGGTTTGTCCACGAGCAGTACTTC. Protein product: CSSSLGQGFVHEQYF.

This clone was seen once. The chain combines TRBV2 with TRBJ1-1; 7 bases are shared with TRBD1. J was trimmed by 8 bases and V by 7 bases; bases with no gene match: 10. The CDR3 is 13 residues long. Per the germline V gene, CDR1 is SNHLY and CDR2 is FYNNEI. The CDR3 loop reads CASTPQLDREAFF. In DNA form, the CDR3 reads TGTGCCAGCACCCCCCAGTTGGACAGGGAAGCTTTCTTT.

The rearrangement links TRBV9 to TRBJ2-7, with 8 nucleotides matching TRBD2. Trimming cost V 3 bases and J 8 bases; bases outside gene matches: 7. Germline CDR1 reads SGDLS; CDR2 reads YYNGEE. This CDR3 has 13 amino acids. The CDR3 DNA follows: TGTGCCAGCAGCGGAGGGACTAGTCCGAAGCAGTACTTC. Its translation is CASSGGTSPKQYF.

The chain is built from TRBV28 and TRBJ2-7; D possibly corresponds to TRBD1 (6 bases). Germline V lookup: CDR1 MDHEN, CDR2 SYDVKM. Trimming left V 7 bases short and J 1 base short, with 23 bases between. This CDR3 contains 17 residues. CDR3 coding DNA: TGTGCCAGCACCCCCTTCCGACCCGGGACACCTTCCTACGAGCAGTACTTC. Translation: CASTPFRPGTPSYEQYF.

V usage is TRBV9 and J usage is TRBJ2-4; the D gene is possibly TRBD2 (5 bases). Germline CDR1 is SGDLS and CDR2 is YYNGEE. This CDR3 has 17 amino acids. The V and J ends lost 4 bases and 1 base respectively, with 18 bases between them. CDR3 sequence reads: CASSQEGLGAAKNIQYF. CDR3 DNA sequence: TGTGCCAGCAGCCAAGAAGGGTTGGGAGCGGCCAAAAACATTCAGTACTTC. Using reference TRBV9 and TRBJ2-4 for the parts outside the CDR3, the full variable domain is DSGVTQTPKHLITATGQRVTLRCSPRSGDLSVYWYQQSLDQGLQFLIQYYNGEERAKGNILERFSAQQFPDLHSELNLSSLELGDSALYFCASSQEGLGAAKNIQYFGAGTRLSVL.